The rows below give T cell receptor beta chains drawn from one sample of a study of cytomegalovirus exposure and HLA in healthy donors. Clones were read by immunoSEQ multiplex PCR, and TCRdb kept only the in-frame ones, dropping some. The sample lists over 85,000 clones, roughly 90% occurring once. The sample comprised PBMCs. All receptors derive from a woman in her thirties in good health and CMV-seropositive. CDR3s include the opening cysteine and the closing phenylalanine or tryptophan. A D gene is named only where the DNA matches it firmly. Expanded clones get a size class; other rows say once, few or many, or leave the size out.

cdr3_aa: CASRRVVGDSPLHF
cdr3_nt: TGCGCCAGCAGGCGGGTGGTCGGAGATTCACCCCTCCACTTT
v_call: TRBV5-1
d_call: .
clone_size: .
j_call: TRBJ1-6

cdr3_aa: CAITGQYNSPLHF
cdr3_nt: TGTGCCATCACGGGACAGTATAATTCACCCCTCCACTTT
v_call: TRBV10-3
d_call: TRBD1
clone_size: .
j_call: TRBJ1-6

cdr3_aa: CASSYSGSSYNSPLHF
cdr3_nt: TGTGCCAGCAGTTACTCGGGCAGCTCCTATAATTCACCCCTCCACTTT
v_call: TRBV6-6
d_call: .
clone_size: .
j_call: TRBJ1-6

cdr3_aa: CASSEWRTGHAGELFF
cdr3_nt: TGTGCCAGCAGTGAATGGAGGACAGGTCATGCCGGGGAGCTGTTTTTT
v_call: TRBV2
d_call: TRBD1
clone_size: .
j_call: TRBJ2-2

cdr3_aa: CASSFPTSGSYNEQFF
cdr3_nt: TGTGCCAGCAGCTTTCCGACTAGCGGCTCCTACAATGAGCAGTTCTTC
v_call: TRBV5-6
d_call: TRBD2
clone_size: .
j_call: TRBJ2-1

cdr3_aa: CASSYTTGSEQFF
cdr3_nt: TGTGCCAGCAGTTACACCACAGGTAGTGAGCAGTTCTTC
v_call: TRBV6-5
d_call: .
clone_size: .
j_call: TRBJ2-1

cdr3_aa: CASSRDRYSYEQYF
cdr3_nt: TGTGCCAGTAGTAGGGACAGGTACTCCTACGAGCAGTACTTC
v_call: TRBV19
d_call: TRBD1
clone_size: .
j_call: TRBJ2-7

cdr3_aa: CASSLGGTATYEQYF
cdr3_nt: TGCGCCAGCAGCTTGGGCGGGACAGCGACCTACGAGCAGTACTTC
v_call: TRBV5-1
d_call: .
clone_size: .
j_call: TRBJ2-7

cdr3_aa: CASSLVGAGSYEQYF
cdr3_nt: TGTGCCAGCAGTTTAGTGGGGGCGGGTTCCTACGAGCAGTACTTC
v_call: TRBV28
d_call: .
clone_size: .
j_call: TRBJ2-7

cdr3_aa: CASSLVLLNTGELFF
cdr3_nt: TGTGCCAGCAGCTTAGTACTCTTGAACACCGGGGAGCTGTTTTTT
v_call: TRBV7-2
d_call: .
clone_size: few
j_call: TRBJ2-2

cdr3_aa: CATTRGGREMADTQYF
cdr3_nt: TGTGCCACCACTCGAGGGGGGCGGGAGATGGCGGATACGCAGTATTTT
v_call: TRBV6-6
d_call: .
clone_size: .
j_call: TRBJ2-3

cdr3_aa: CASSAQLNTEAFF
cdr3_nt: TGTGCCAGCAGCGCGCAATTGAACACTGAAGCTTTCTTT
v_call: TRBV5-6
d_call: .
clone_size: .
j_call: TRBJ1-1

cdr3_aa: CASSPGQKMNEQYF
cdr3_nt: TGCGCCAGCAGCCCGGGACAGAAAATGAACGAGCAGTACTTC
v_call: TRBV5-1
d_call: TRBD1
clone_size: .
j_call: TRBJ2-7

cdr3_aa: CASRDILSYNEQFF
cdr3_nt: TGTGCCAGCAGGGACATCCTCTCCTACAATGAGCAGTTCTTC
v_call: TRBV2
d_call: .
clone_size: .
j_call: TRBJ2-1

cdr3_aa: CASSGMGPTGGAFF
cdr3_nt: TGTGCCAGCAGTGGAATGGGCCCAACGGGGGGAGCTTTCTTT
v_call: TRBV25-1
d_call: .
clone_size: .
j_call: TRBJ1-1

cdr3_aa: CAWSRGLANSYNEQFF
cdr3_nt: TGTGCCTGGAGTCGTGGACTAGCGAACTCCTACAATGAGCAGTTCTTC
v_call: TRBV30
d_call: TRBD2
clone_size: .
j_call: TRBJ2-1

cdr3_aa: CASGAQSPYEQYF
cdr3_nt: TGTGCCAGCGGGGCCCAATCCCCCTACGAGCAGTACTTC
v_call: TRBV7-2
d_call: .
clone_size: .
j_call: TRBJ2-7

cdr3_aa: CASSMFPGQGSHEQYF
cdr3_nt: TGTGCCAGCAGCATGTTCCCGGGACAGGGGTCCCACGAGCAGTACTTC
v_call: TRBV5-6
d_call: TRBD1
clone_size: .
j_call: TRBJ2-7

cdr3_aa: CASSAGPRRDEQFF
cdr3_nt: TGCGCCAGCAGCGCCGGCCCGAGGCGGGATGAGCAGTTCTTC
v_call: TRBV5-1
d_call: .
clone_size: once
j_call: TRBJ2-1

cdr3_aa: CATSRDRWAEGQYF
cdr3_nt: TGTGCCACCAGCAGAGATCGGTGGGCGGAGGGGCAGTACTTC
v_call: TRBV15
d_call: .
clone_size: .
j_call: TRBJ2-7

cdr3_aa: CASSLASRLADSYEQYF
cdr3_nt: TGCGCCAGCAGCTTGGCGAGCCGGCTAGCGGACTCCTACGAGCAGTACTTC
v_call: TRBV5-1
d_call: TRBD2
clone_size: once
j_call: TRBJ2-7

cdr3_aa: CASSVGTGGAYEQYF
cdr3_nt: TGTGCCAGCAGCGTGGGGACAGGGGGAGCCTACGAGCAGTACTTC
v_call: TRBV9
d_call: TRBD1
clone_size: .
j_call: TRBJ2-7

cdr3_aa: CASSNRDREGSNQPQHF
cdr3_nt: TGTGCCAGCAGCAACCGGGACAGGGAGGGTAGCAATCAGCCCCAGCATTTT
v_call: TRBV21-1
d_call: .
clone_size: .
j_call: TRBJ1-5

cdr3_aa: CASSNAGRNNEQFF
cdr3_nt: TGTGCCAGCAGCAACGCAGGGAGGAACAATGAGCAGTTCTTC
v_call: TRBV28
d_call: .
clone_size: .
j_call: TRBJ2-1

cdr3_aa: CASRLAVNTGELFF
cdr3_nt: TGCGCCAGCAGGCTAGCGGTAAACACCGGGGAGCTGTTTTTT
v_call: TRBV5-1
d_call: TRBD2
clone_size: .
j_call: TRBJ2-2

cdr3_aa: CASSLELAGETQYF
cdr3_nt: TGCGCCAGCAGCTTGGAGTTAGCGGGGGAGACCCAGTACTTC
v_call: TRBV5-1
d_call: TRBD2
clone_size: .
j_call: TRBJ2-5

cdr3_aa: CASSYRGNNEKLFF
cdr3_nt: TGTGCCAGCAGTTACCGGGGGAATAATGAAAAACTGTTTTTT
v_call: TRBV6-6
d_call: .
clone_size: .
j_call: TRBJ1-4

cdr3_aa: CAWSVLAGSGELFF
cdr3_nt: TGTGCCTGGAGTGTACTAGCGGGATCCGGGGAGCTGTTTTTT
v_call: TRBV30
d_call: TRBD2
clone_size: .
j_call: TRBJ2-2

cdr3_aa: CASSRAGEQYF
cdr3_nt: TGTGCCAGCAGTAGGGCGGGCGAGCAGTACTTC
v_call: TRBV6-1
d_call: .
clone_size: once
j_call: TRBJ2-7

cdr3_aa: CASSFRGSSYEQYF
cdr3_nt: TGTGCCAGCAGCTTCCGCGGGAGCTCCTACGAGCAGTACTTC
v_call: TRBV7-2
d_call: TRBD2
clone_size: .
j_call: TRBJ2-7

cdr3_aa: CSAALLREQYF
cdr3_nt: TGCAGTGCTGCCCTTCTACGAGAACAGTACTTC
v_call: TRBV20-1
d_call: .
clone_size: .
j_call: TRBJ2-7

cdr3_aa: CASRERDSDTDTQYF
cdr3_nt: TGTGCCAGCCGCGAAAGGGACTCTGACACAGATACGCAGTATTTT
v_call: TRBV27
d_call: .
clone_size: .
j_call: TRBJ2-3

cdr3_aa: CASSTGTGPYEQYF
cdr3_nt: TGTGCCAGCAGCACCGGGACTGGCCCCTACGAGCAGTACTTC
v_call: TRBV7-2
d_call: .
clone_size: .
j_call: TRBJ2-7

cdr3_aa: CASSLGGSQPQHF
cdr3_nt: TGTGCCAGCAGCTTAGGAGGGAGTCAGCCCCAGCATTTT
v_call: TRBV7-9
d_call: .
clone_size: .
j_call: TRBJ1-5

cdr3_aa: CASSPPGQGSYEQYF
cdr3_nt: TGTGCCAGTAGTCCCCCGGGACAGGGCTCCTACGAGCAGTACTTC
v_call: TRBV19
d_call: TRBD1
clone_size: .
j_call: TRBJ2-7

cdr3_aa: CASSPSRAGEQYF
cdr3_nt: TGTGCCAGCAGCCCCTCCAGGGCCGGCGAGCAGTACTTC
v_call: TRBV5-8
d_call: .
clone_size: .
j_call: TRBJ2-7

cdr3_aa: CASSLAQVDTEAFF
cdr3_nt: TGTGCCAGCAGCTTAGCCCAGGTGGACACTGAAGCTTTCTTT
v_call: TRBV13
d_call: .
clone_size: .
j_call: TRBJ1-1

cdr3_aa: CASSEGQGGNQPQHF
cdr3_nt: TGTGCCAGCAGTGAAGGCCAGGGGGGCAATCAGCCCCAGCATTTT
v_call: TRBV6-1
d_call: TRBD1
clone_size: .
j_call: TRBJ1-5

cdr3_aa: CAISDHRGQGNQPQHF
cdr3_nt: TGTGCCATCAGTGATCACAGGGGGCAAGGGAATCAGCCCCAGCATTTT
v_call: TRBV10-3
d_call: TRBD1
clone_size: .
j_call: TRBJ1-5

cdr3_aa: CASSVASGGNEQFF
cdr3_nt: TGTGCCAGCAGCGTAGCTTCGGGGGGTAATGAGCAGTTCTTC
v_call: TRBV9
d_call: TRBD2
clone_size: .
j_call: TRBJ2-1

cdr3_aa: CASSDGSTEAFF
cdr3_nt: TGTGCCAGCAGTGACGGTAGCACTGAAGCTTTCTTT
v_call: TRBV6-4
d_call: .
clone_size: .
j_call: TRBJ1-1

cdr3_aa: CATSGGGATNEKLFF
cdr3_nt: TGTGCCACCAGCGGGGGGGGCGCAACTAATGAAAAACTGTTTTTT
v_call: TRBV15
d_call: .
clone_size: .
j_call: TRBJ1-4

cdr3_aa: CASSLGSAYGYTF
cdr3_nt: TGTGCCAGCAGCTTAGGGTCAGCGTATGGCTACACCTTC
v_call: TRBV7-9
d_call: .
clone_size: .
j_call: TRBJ1-2

cdr3_aa: CASSLFPSGTYNEQFF
cdr3_nt: TGTGCCAGCAGCTTATTTCCTAGCGGGACCTACAATGAGCAGTTCTTC
v_call: TRBV11-2
d_call: TRBD2
clone_size: .
j_call: TRBJ2-1

cdr3_aa: CASSRRTSGNPYEQYF
cdr3_nt: TGTGCCAGCAGTCGTCGGACTAGCGGGAACCCCTACGAGCAGTACTTC
v_call: TRBV27
d_call: TRBD2
clone_size: once
j_call: TRBJ2-7

cdr3_aa: CASSRRSSYEQYF
cdr3_nt: TGTGCCAGCAGCCGACGGAGCTCCTACGAGCAGTACTTC
v_call: TRBV5-6
d_call: .
clone_size: .
j_call: TRBJ2-7

cdr3_aa: CAISEWDRANTGELFF
cdr3_nt: TGTGCCATCAGTGAGTGGGACAGAGCGAACACCGGGGAGCTGTTTTTT
v_call: TRBV10-3
d_call: TRBD1
clone_size: .
j_call: TRBJ2-2

cdr3_aa: CASSSSAGVWKAFF
cdr3_nt: TGTGCCAGCAGTTCATCCGCGGGGGTATGGAAAGCTTTCTTT
v_call: TRBV6-5
d_call: .
clone_size: .
j_call: TRBJ1-1

cdr3_aa: CSVGLAGGEQFF
cdr3_nt: TGCAGCGTGGGACTAGCGGGAGGTGAGCAGTTCTTC
v_call: TRBV29-1
d_call: TRBD2
clone_size: .
j_call: TRBJ2-1

cdr3_aa: CASSLIRGRDLNYGYTF
cdr3_nt: TGTGCCAGCAGCTTGATTAGGGGGCGGGACCTTAACTATGGCTACACCTTC
v_call: TRBV5-4
d_call: TRBD1
clone_size: once
j_call: TRBJ1-2

cdr3_aa: CASSPPGGAGEKLFF
cdr3_nt: TGTGCCAGCTCACCACCGGGGGGGGCCGGTGAAAAACTGTTTTTT
v_call: TRBV18
d_call: .
clone_size: once
j_call: TRBJ1-4

cdr3_aa: CASQGTGSEAFF
cdr3_nt: TGTGCCAGCCAGGGGACAGGCTCTGAAGCTTTCTTT
v_call: TRBV2
d_call: TRBD1
clone_size: .
j_call: TRBJ1-1

cdr3_aa: CASSRGGIHEQYF
cdr3_nt: TGTGCCAGCAGTAGGGGAGGGATTCACGAGCAGTACTTC
v_call: TRBV6-5
d_call: TRBD2
clone_size: .
j_call: TRBJ2-7

cdr3_aa: CASSEASGEGVTDTQYF
cdr3_nt: TGTGCCAGCAGTGAAGCTTCCGGGGAGGGAGTAACAGATACGCAGTATTTT
v_call: TRBV6-1
d_call: TRBD2
clone_size: .
j_call: TRBJ2-3